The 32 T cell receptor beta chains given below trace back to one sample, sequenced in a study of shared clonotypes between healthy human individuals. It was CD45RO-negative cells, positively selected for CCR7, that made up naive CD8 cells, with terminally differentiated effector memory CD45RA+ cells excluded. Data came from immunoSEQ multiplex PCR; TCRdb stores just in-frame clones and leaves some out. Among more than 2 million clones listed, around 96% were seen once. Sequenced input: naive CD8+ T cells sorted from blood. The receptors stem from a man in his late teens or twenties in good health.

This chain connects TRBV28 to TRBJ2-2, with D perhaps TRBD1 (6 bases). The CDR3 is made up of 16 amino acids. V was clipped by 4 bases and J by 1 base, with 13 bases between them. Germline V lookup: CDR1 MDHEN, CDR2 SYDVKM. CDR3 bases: TGTGCCAGCAGTTCCTTTGCCAGGGGGAACACCGGGGAGCTGTTTTTT. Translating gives CASSSFARGNTGELFF.

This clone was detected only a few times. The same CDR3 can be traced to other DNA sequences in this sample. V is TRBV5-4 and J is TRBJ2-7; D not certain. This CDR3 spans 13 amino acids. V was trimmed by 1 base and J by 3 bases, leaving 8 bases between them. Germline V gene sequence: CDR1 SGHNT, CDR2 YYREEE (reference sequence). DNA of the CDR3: TGTGCCAGCAGCTTGAGGGAAAGCTACGAGCAGTACTTC. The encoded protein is CASSLRESYEQYF.

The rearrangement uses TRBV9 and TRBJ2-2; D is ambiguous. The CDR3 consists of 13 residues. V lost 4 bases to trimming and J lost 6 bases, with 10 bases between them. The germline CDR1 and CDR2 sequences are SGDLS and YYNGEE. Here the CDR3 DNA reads TGTGCCAGCAGCCCTTATTCCCCCGGGGAGCTGTTTTTT. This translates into CASSPYSPGELFF.

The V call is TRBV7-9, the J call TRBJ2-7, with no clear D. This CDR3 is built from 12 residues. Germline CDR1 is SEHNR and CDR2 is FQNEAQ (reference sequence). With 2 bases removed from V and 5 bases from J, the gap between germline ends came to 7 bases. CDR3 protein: CASSLKSDEQYF. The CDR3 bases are TGTGCCAGCAGCTTAAAAAGCGACGAGCAGTACTTC.

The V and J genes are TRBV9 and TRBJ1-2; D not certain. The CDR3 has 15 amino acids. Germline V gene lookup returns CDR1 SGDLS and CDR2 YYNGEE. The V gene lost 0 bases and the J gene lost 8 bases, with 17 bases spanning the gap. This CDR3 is CASSVAGSRERGYTF. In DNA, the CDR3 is TGTGCCAGCAGCGTAGCGGGCAGTAGAGAAAGGGGCTACACCTTC.

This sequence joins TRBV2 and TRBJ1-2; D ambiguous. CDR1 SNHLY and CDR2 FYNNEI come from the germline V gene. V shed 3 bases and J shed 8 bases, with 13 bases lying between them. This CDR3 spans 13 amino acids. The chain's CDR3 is CASSEYGFYGYTF. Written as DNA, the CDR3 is TGTGCCAGCAGTGAGTACGGATTCTACGGCTACACCTTC.

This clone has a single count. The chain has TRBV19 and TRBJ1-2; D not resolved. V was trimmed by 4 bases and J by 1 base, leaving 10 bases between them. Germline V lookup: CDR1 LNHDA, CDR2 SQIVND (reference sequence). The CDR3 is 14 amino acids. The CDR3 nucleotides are TGTGCCAGTAGTAACCGGACGGTTAACTATGGCTACACCTTC. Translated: CASSNRTVNYGYTF.

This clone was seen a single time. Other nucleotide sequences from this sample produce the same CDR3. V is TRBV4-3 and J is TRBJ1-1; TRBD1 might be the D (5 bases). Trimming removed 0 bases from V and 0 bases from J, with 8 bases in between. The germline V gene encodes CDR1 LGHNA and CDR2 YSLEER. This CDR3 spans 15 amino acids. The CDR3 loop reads CASSQDRGLNTEAFF. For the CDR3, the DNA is TGCGCCAGCAGCCAAGATCGGGGACTGAACACTGAAGCTTTCTTT.

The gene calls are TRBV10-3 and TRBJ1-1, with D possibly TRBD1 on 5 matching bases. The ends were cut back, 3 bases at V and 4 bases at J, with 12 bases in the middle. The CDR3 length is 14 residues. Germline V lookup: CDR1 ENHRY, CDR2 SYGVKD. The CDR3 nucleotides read TGTGCCATCAGTGATCTAGGGGAGAGCACTGAAGCTTTCTTT. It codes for CAISDLGESTEAFF.

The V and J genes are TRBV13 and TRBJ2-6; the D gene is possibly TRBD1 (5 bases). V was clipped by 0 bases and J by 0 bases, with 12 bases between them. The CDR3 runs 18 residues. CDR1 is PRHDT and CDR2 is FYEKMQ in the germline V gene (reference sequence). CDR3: CASSLGPADSSGANVLTF. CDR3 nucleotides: TGTGCCAGCAGCTTAGGCCCGGCCGACAGCTCTGGGGCCAACGTCCTGACTTTC.

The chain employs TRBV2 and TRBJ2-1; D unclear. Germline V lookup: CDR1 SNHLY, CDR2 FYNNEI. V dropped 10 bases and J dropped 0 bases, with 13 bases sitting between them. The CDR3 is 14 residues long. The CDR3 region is CAILTDDSYNEQFF. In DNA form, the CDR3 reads TGTGCCATTCTGACGGATGACTCCTACAATGAGCAGTTCTTC.

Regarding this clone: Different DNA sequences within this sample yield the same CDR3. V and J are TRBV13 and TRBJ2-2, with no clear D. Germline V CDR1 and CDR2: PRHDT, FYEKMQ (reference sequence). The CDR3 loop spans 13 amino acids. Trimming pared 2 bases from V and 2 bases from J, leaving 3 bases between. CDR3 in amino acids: CASSLQNTGELFF. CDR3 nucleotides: TGTGCCAGCAGCTTACAAAACACCGGGGAGCTGTTTTTT. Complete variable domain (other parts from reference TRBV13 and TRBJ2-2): AAGVIQSPRHLIKEKRETATLKCYPIPRHDTVYWYQQGPGQDPQFLISFYEKMQSDKGSIPDRFSAQQFSDYHSELNMSSLELGDSALYFCASSLQNTGELFFGEGSRLTVL.

This CDR3 is CASSASRDTAYEQYF. CDR3 bases: TGTGCCAGCAGCGCATCCCGGGACACAGCCTACGAGCAGTACTTC. The rearrangement joins TRBV7-9 to TRBJ2-7; a weak D match, TRBD1 (6 bases). This CDR3 comprises 15 residues. The germline CDR1 and CDR2 sequences are SEHNR and FQNEAQ (reference sequence). The V end was cut by 5 bases, the J end by 2 bases, with 16 bases between.

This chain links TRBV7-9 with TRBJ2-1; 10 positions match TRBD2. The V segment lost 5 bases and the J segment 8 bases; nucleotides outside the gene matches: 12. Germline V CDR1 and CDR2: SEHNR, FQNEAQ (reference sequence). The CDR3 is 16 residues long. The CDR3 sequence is CASSLGEREGFYEQFF. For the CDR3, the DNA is TGTGCCAGCAGCCTGGGGGAGCGGGAGGGCTTCTATGAGCAGTTCTTC.

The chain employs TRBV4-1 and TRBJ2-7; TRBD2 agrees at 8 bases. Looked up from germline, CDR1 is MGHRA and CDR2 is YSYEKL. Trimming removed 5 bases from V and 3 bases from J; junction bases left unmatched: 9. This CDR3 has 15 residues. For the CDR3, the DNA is TGCGCCAGCAGCATTTCCGGGACTAGTGTCTACGAGCAGTACTTC. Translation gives CASSISGTSVYEQYF.

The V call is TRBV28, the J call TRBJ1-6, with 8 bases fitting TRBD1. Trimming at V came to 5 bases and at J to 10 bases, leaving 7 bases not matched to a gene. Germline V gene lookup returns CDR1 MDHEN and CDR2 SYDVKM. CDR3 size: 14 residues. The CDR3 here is CASSLTGEGSPLHF. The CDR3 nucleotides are TGTGCCAGCAGTCTGACAGGGGAAGGATCACCCCTCCACTTT.

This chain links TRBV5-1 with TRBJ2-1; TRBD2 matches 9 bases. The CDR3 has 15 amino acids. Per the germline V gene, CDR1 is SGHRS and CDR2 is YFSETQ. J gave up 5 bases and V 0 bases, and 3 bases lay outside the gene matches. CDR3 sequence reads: CASSLVAGADNEQFF. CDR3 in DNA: TGCGCCAGCAGCTTGGTAGCGGGGGCCGACAATGAGCAGTTCTTC.

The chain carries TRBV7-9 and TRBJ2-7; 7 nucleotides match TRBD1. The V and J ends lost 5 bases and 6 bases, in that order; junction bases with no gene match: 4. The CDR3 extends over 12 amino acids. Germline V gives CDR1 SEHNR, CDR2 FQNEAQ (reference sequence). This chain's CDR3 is CASSPGTVEQYF. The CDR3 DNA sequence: TGTGCCAGCAGCCCCGGGACAGTCGAGCAGTACTTC.

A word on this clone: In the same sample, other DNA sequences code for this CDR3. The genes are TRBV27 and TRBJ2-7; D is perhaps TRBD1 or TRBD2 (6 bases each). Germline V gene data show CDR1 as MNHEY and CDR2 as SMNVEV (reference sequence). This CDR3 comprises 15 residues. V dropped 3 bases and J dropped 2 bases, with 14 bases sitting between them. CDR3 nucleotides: TGTGCCAGCAGTTTCTCAGAGGGGGGAACCTACGAGCAGTACTTC. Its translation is CASSFSEGGTYEQYF.

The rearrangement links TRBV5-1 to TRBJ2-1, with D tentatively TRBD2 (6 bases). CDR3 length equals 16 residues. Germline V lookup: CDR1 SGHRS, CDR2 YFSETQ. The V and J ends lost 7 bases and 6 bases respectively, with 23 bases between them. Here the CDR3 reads CASAPGLNMRRNEQFF. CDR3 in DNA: TGCGCCAGCGCACCGGGACTGAATATGAGGCGCAATGAGCAGTTCTTC.

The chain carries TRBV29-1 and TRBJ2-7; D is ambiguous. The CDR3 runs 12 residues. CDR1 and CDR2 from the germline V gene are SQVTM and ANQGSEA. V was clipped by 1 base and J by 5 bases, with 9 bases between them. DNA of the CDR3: TGCAGCGTTGAAGGCTTATGGAACGAGCAGTACTTC. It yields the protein CSVEGLWNEQYF.

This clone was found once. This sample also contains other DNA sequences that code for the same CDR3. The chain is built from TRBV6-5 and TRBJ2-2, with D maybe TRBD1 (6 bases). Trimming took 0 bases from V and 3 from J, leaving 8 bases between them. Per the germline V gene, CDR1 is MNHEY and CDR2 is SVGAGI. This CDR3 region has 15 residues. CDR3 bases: TGTGCCAGCAGTTACTCCCAGGGGTACACCGGGGAGCTGTTTTTT. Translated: CASSYSQGYTGELFF.

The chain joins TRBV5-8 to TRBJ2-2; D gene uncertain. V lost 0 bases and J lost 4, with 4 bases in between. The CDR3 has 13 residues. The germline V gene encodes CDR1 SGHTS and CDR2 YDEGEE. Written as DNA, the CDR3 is TGTGCCAGCAGCTTGGCTCCCACCGGGGAGCTGTTTTTT. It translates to CASSLAPTGELFF. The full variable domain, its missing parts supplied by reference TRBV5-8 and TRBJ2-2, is EAGVTQSPTHLIKTRGQQATLRCSPISGHTSVYWYQQALGLGLQFLLWYDEGEERNRGNFPPRFSGRQFPNYSSELNVNALELEDSALYLCASSLAPTGELFFGEGSRLTVL.

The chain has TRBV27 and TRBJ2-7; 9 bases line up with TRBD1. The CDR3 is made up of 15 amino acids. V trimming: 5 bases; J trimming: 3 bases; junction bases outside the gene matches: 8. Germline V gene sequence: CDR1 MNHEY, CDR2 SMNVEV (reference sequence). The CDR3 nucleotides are TGTGCCAGCAGTCCCGAGGCGACAGGGGGCTACGAGCAGTACTTC. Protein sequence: CASSPEATGGYEQYF.

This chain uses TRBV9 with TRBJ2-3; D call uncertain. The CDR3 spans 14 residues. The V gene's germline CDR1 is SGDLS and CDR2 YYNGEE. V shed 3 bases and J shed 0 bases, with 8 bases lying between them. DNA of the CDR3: TGTGCCAGCAGCGCCCTACACAGCACAGATACGCAGTATTTT. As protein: CASSALHSTDTQYF.

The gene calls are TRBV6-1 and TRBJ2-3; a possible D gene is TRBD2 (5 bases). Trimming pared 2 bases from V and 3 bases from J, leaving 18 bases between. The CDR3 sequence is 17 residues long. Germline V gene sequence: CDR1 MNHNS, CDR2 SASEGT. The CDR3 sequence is CASSEWAAGFGTDTQYF. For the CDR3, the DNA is TGTGCCAGCAGTGAATGGGCGGCGGGCTTTGGGACAGATACGCAGTATTTT.

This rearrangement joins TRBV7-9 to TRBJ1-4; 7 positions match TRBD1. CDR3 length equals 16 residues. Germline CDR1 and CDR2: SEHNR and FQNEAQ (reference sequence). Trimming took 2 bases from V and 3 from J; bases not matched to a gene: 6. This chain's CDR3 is CASSLSWDSANEKLFF. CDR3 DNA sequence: TGTGCCAGCAGCTTAAGTTGGGACAGCGCTAATGAAAAACTGTTTTTT. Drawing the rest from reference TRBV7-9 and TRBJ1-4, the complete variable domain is DTGVSQNPRHKITKRGQNVTFRCDPISEHNRLYWYRQTLGQGPEFLTYFQNEAQLEKSRLLSDRFSAERPKGSFSTLEIQRTEQGDSAMYLCASSLSWDSANEKLFFGSGTQLSVL.

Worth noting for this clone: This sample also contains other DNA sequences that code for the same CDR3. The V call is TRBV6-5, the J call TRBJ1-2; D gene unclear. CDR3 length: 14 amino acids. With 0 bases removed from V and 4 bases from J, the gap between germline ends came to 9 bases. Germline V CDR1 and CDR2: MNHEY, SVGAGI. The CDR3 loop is CASSYSEGGYGYTF. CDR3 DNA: TGTGCCAGCAGTTACTCGGAGGGAGGCTATGGCTACACCTTC.

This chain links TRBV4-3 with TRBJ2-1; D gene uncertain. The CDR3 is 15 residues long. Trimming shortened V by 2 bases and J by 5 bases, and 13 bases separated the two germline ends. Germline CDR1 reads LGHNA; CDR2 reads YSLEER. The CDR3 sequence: CASSQQVTPHNEQFF. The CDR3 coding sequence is TGCGCCAGCAGCCAACAAGTAACACCTCACAATGAGCAGTTCTTC.

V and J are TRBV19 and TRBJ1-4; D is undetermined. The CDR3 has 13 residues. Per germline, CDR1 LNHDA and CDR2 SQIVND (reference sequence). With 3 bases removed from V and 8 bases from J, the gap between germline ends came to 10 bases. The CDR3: CASSIVVGEKLFF. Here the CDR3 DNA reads TGTGCCAGTAGTATTGTGGTAGGGGAAAAACTGTTTTTT. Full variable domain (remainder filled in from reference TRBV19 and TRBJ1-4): DGGITQSPKYLFRKEGQNVTLSCEQNLNHDAMYWYRQDPGQGLRLIYYSQIVNDFQKGDIAEGYSVSREKKESFPLTVTSAQKNPTAFYLCASSIVVGEKLFFGSGTQLSVL.

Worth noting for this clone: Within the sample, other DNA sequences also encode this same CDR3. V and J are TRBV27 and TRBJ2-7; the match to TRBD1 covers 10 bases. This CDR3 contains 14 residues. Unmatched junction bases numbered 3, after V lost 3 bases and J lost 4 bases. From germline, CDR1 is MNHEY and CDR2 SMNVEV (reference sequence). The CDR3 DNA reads TGTGCCAGCAGTTTCGGACAGGGGGGGTACGAGCAGTACTTC. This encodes CASSFGQGGYEQYF.

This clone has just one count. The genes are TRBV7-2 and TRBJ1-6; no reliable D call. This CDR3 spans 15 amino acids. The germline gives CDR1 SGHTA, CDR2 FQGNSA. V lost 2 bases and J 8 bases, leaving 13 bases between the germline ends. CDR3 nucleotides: TGTGCCAGCAGCTTACCGGGGTCGGGTTATTCACCCCTCCACTTT. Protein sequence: CASSLPGSGYSPLHF.